This passage covers 3 T cell receptor beta chains from one sample sequenced in a study of blood T cell repertoires in COVID-19. Libraries were prepared by immunoSEQ multiplex PCR; TCRdb keeps only in-frame clonotypes and omits some of them. This table has roughly 38,000 clones, about 90% appearing once. The sequencing input was peripheral blood. These receptors were taken from a woman aged 70-85 years with acute or convalescent COVID-19.

This chain links TRBV27 with TRBJ2-1; TRBD1 is a possible D gene (5 bases). The length of the CDR3 is 15 residues. The germline V gene has CDR1 MNHEY and CDR2 SMNVEV (reference sequence). V was shortened by 4 bases and J by 1 base, with 11 bases between the two germline ends. The DNA of the CDR3 is TGTGCCAGCAGTTCGTGGAAGGGGTCCTACAATGAGCAGTTCTTC. It is translated as CASSSWKGSYNEQFF.

The chain couples TRBV6-5 to TRBJ2-7, with D possibly matching TRBD1 (5 bases). V dropped 8 bases and J dropped 3 bases, with 14 bases sitting between them. Germline CDR1 is MNHEY and CDR2 is SVGAGI. The CDR3 extends over 13 amino acids. The CDR3 sequence: CASAPQGNYEQYV. Here the CDR3 DNA reads TGTGCCAGCGCTCCTCAGGGAAACTACGAGCAGTACGTC.

The chain couples TRBV30 to TRBJ1-1, with unresolved D. Germline V gene lookup returns CDR1 GTSNPN and CDR2 SVGIG (reference sequence). V shed 4 bases and J shed 0 bases, with 18 bases lying between them. The CDR3 spans 16 residues. As DNA, the CDR3 is TGTGCCTGGATATACGGGTGGAGGGCCATGAACACTGAAGCTTTCTTT. Protein product: CAWIYGWRAMNTEAFF.